Listed below are T cell receptor beta chains from one sample, sequenced in a study of CD8 T cells in Susac syndrome. TCRdb used MiXCR to reprocess the immunoSEQ multiplex PCR reads, holding one entry per CDR3 protein. The sample includes about 120,000 distinct CDR3 sequences, roughly 95% of them seen just once. Sequencing input: CD4+ T cells from PBMCs. The receptors originated from a human donor with Susac syndrome. Both conserved end residues are part of each CDR3. Fields, in order: J gene, V gene, D gene, clone size, CDR3 DNA, CDR3 protein. The D gene is left open where the match is weak. Clone size, where shown, is once, few, many, or a class for clones that have expanded.

TRBJ2-2 TRBV20-1 TRBD2 - TGCAGTGCTAGACGGCGGGAGTACACCGGGGAGCTGTTTTTT CSARRREYTGELFF
TRBJ1-1 TRBV20-1 - - TGCAGTGCTAGACTAGGGGGGCCTAACACTGAAGCTTTCTTT CSARLGGPNTEAFF
TRBJ2-2 TRBV20-1 TRBD2 - TGCAGTGCTAGTCCCAGACGGGGGGGCACCTCGAACACCGGGGAGCTGTTTTTT CSASPRRGGTSNTGELFF
TRBJ2-3 TRBV20-1 TRBD2 - TGCAGTGTGACGACTAGCGGGAGCTTCACAGATACGCAGTATTTT CSVTTSGSFTDTQYF
TRBJ1-2 TRBV20-1 TRBD1 - TGCAGTGCAAGAGACGAGACAGGGTCTCTCTCTGGCTACACCTTC CSARDETGSLSGYTF
TRBJ2-4 TRBV29-1 TRBD1 - TGCAGCGGATTGGACAGGACCTTAAACATTCAGTACTTC CSGLDRTLNIQYF
TRBJ2-7 TRBV29-1 TRBD1 - TGCAGCGAGATGACAGGGGACGAGCAGTACTTC CSEMTGDEQYF
TRBJ2-1 TRBV12-3/TRBV12-4 TRBD2 - TGTGCCAGCCAAGGGCGGCGGGAGGCTCGCAATGAGCAGTTCTTC CASQGRREARNEQFF
TRBJ1-5 TRBV20-1 - - TGCAGTGCTACCCGACAGGACCATCCCCAGCATTTT CSATRQDHPQHF
TRBJ2-2 TRBV24-1 - - TGTGCCACCAGTGACCTCAGGGGGGAGCTGTTTTTT CATSDLRGELFF
TRBJ1-2 TRBV12-5 - - TGTGCTAGTGGTTTGTATGAAAGTAAACGTGGCTACACCTTC CASGLYESKRGYTF
TRBJ2-1 TRBV2 TRBD1 - TGTGCCAGCATGGACAGGTCGCTTACAGGGAAGTTCTTC CASMDRSLTGKFF
TRBJ2-1 TRBV3-1 - - TGTGCCAGCAGCTCCCTGCGGGTCCCCTACAATGAGCAGTTCTTC CASSSLRVPYNEQFF
TRBJ2-3 TRBV25-1 - - TGTGCCAGCACCCGGGGGAGGAGCCCGGATACGCAGTATTTT CASTRGRSPDTQYF
TRBJ1-5 TRBV19 TRBD1 - TGTGCCAGTAGTGAGCCACAGGGGGCGACCAATCAGCCCCAGCATTTT CASSEPQGATNQPQHF
TRBJ2-5 TRBV5-4 TRBD2 - TGTGCCAGCAGCTTTGGGACTAACCAAGAGACCCAGTACTTC CASSFGTNQETQYF
TRBJ2-7 TRBV15 TRBD1 once TGTGCCACCAGCAGAGTAGGGACAGGGGGAGAGTACGAGCAGTACTTC CATSRVGTGGEYEQYF
TRBJ2-3 TRBV7-2 - - TGTGCCAGCAGCTTACCGCCCCCGCATACGCAGTATTTT CASSLPPPHTQYF
TRBJ2-7 TRBV11-1 TRBD2 - TGTGCCAGCAGCTTTCCGGGACTAGCGGGAGGCTACGAGCAGTACTTC CASSFPGLAGGYEQYF
TRBJ2-3 TRBV20-1 - - TGCAGTGCTAGCGGGTCCAGGGCCACAGATACGCAGTATTTT CSASGSRATDTQYF
TRBJ1-2 TRBV27 TRBD1 - TGTGCCAGCAGTGTTACGGGACAGGCTAGGTCGGGCTATGGCTACACCTTC CASSVTGQARSGYGYTF
TRBJ2-3 TRBV30 TRBD2 - TGTGCCTGGAGAGCGGGAGGGCCTAGCACAGATACGCAGTATTTT CAWRAGGPSTDTQYF
TRBJ1-5 TRBV12-3/TRBV12-4 - - TGTGCCAGCAGTGGCAGGGGCAATCAGCCCCAGCATTTT CASSGRGNQPQHF
TRBJ2-6 TRBV7-9 - - TGTGCCAGCAGTAGCTACAGGCTTACCTCTGGGGCCAACGTCCTGACTTTC CASSSYRLTSGANVLTF
TRBJ2-3 TRBV12-3/TRBV12-4 - - TGTGCCAGCAGTTTATCCAGCACAGATACGCAGTATTTT CASSLSSTDTQYF
TRBJ2-7 TRBV6-5 TRBD2 - TGTGCCACAAAAGCGGGAGGGACCTACGAGCAGTACTTC CATKAGGTYEQYF
TRBJ2-5 TRBV6-6 - - TGTGCCAGCACCACCCGTCCTCTTGGGAAGACCCAGTACTTC CASTTRPLGKTQYF
TRBJ2-2 TRBV28 - once TGTGCCAGCAGACGATCCTGGGACACCGGGGAGCTGTTTTTT CASRRSWDTGELFF
TRBJ1-5 TRBV27 - - TGTGCCAGCAGTCCACCGGGCCTCAATCAGCCCCAGCATTTT CASSPPGLNQPQHF
TRBJ1-2 TRBV5-4 TRBD1 - TGTGCCAGCGTGGGACAGGGTTCCGGCTACACCTTC CASVGQGSGYTF
TRBJ2-5 TRBV9 - - TGTGCCAGCAGCGTCGACGAGAGTGGGACGACCCAGTACTTC CASSVDESGTTQYF
TRBJ2-7 TRBV12-3/TRBV12-4 - - TGTGCCAGCAGTTTGGGAACTAGCAGCTACGAGCAGTACTTC CASSLGTSSYEQYF
TRBJ2-3 TRBV7-2 TRBD2 - TGTGCCAGCAGCTTAGATGGGACTAGCGACACAGATACGCAGTATTTT CASSLDGTSDTDTQYF
TRBJ2-3 TRBV7-2 - - TGTGCCAGCAGCTTACTATCCGGCACAGATACGCAGTATTTT CASSLLSGTDTQYF